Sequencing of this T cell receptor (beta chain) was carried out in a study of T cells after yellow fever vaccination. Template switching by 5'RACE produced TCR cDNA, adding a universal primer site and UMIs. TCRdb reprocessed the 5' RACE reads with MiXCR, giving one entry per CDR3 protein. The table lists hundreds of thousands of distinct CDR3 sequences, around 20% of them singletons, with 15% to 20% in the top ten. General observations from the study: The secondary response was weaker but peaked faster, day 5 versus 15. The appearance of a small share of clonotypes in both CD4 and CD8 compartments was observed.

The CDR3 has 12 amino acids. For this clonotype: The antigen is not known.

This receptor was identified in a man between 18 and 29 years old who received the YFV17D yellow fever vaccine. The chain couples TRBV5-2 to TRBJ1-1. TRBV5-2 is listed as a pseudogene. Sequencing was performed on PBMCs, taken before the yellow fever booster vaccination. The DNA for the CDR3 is TGTGCCAGCAAGTCAGCGAACACTGAAGCTTTCTTT. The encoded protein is CASKSANTEAFF.